This T cell receptor (beta chain) was obtained from a study of blood T cell repertoires in COVID-19. Whole-study context: Whether acute or convalescent, the COVID-19 samples came from the United States, Italy and Spain. The analysed material was cDNA or gDNA that came from T cells, B-cell-depleted T cells, or PBMCs.

Assay used: immunoSEQ multiplex PCR; TCRdb lists only in-frame clones, some missing. The table records 200,000 to 250,000 clones, over 75% of them present only once. The CDR3 has 16 residues. V was cut by 3 bases and J by 0 bases, with 12 bases left in between. The germline CDR1 and CDR2 sequences are SNHLY and FYNNEI. This TCR came from a woman aged 40 to 55 with acute COVID-19. The sequencing sample was made of PBMCs or T cells enriched from blood (not recorded which). V and J are TRBV2 and TRBJ1-5, with D perhaps matching TRBD1 (6 bases). The chain's CDR3 is CASSDGTFPSNQPQHF. The CDR3 region has the DNA TGTGCCAGCAGTGACGGGACATTTCCTAGCAATCAGCCCCAGCATTTT.